Below, 32 T cell receptor beta chains from the same sample are listed, as sequenced in a study of T cell responses to AZD1222 COVID-19 vaccine. The data were produced by immunoSEQ multiplex PCR, yet TCRdb's version contains in-frame clones alone and is incomplete. Counted here are 100,000 or so clones, around nine tenths occurring once; the ten biggest clones make up 9.5% to 13%. The sequencing here drew on peripheral blood, taken 28 days after the second AZD1222 dose. The source of these receptors is an adult who received the AZD1222 COVID-19 vaccine.

V gene TRBV7-9 combines with J gene TRBJ2-1; the D gene is possibly TRBD2 (7 bases). V dropped 6 bases and J dropped 0 bases, with 15 bases sitting between them. The CDR3 loop spans 16 amino acids. Per germline, CDR1 SEHNR and CDR2 FQNEAQ (reference sequence). This chain's CDR3 is CASRPRGGSSYNEQFF. The DNA of the CDR3 is TGTGCCAGCAGACCTAGGGGGGGGAGCTCCTACAATGAGCAGTTCTTC.

The rearrangement joins TRBV10-1 to TRBJ2-3; 7 bases are shared with TRBD2. Germline-derived CDR1 and CDR2 are WNHNN and SYGVQD (reference sequence). CDR3 length: 16 amino acids. V was clipped by 4 bases and J by 2 bases; unmatched bases: 9. In DNA, the CDR3 is TGCGCCAGCAGTGGGAACCTAGCGGCTATCACAGATACGCAGTATTTT. Protein product: CASSGNLAAITDTQYF.

The rearrangement joins TRBV5-5 to TRBJ2-1; 9 bases fit TRBD1. V gave up 0 bases and J gave up 3 bases; unmatched junction bases: 1. The length of the CDR3 is 15 residues. In germline, CDR1 is SGHKS, CDR2 YYEKEE (reference sequence). The CDR3 nucleotides read TGTGCCAGCAGCTTGGACAGGGGGCTCTACAATGAGCAGTTCTTC. This gives the protein CASSLDRGLYNEQFF.

As regards this clone: One end of the junction is discordant with germline, which a read error may explain. This chain joins TRBV14 and TRBJ2-7; D possibly corresponds to TRBD1 (5 bases). The CDR3 is 11 amino acids. Germline loops: CDR1 SGHDN, CDR2 FVKESK. The CDR3 here is CASSQLQGIHF. The CDR3 region has the DNA TGTGCCAGCAGCCAACTTCAGGGCATTCACTTC.

V is TRBV24-1 and J is TRBJ2-3; possible D gene TRBD2, 5 bases. Germline CDR1 reads KGHDR; CDR2 reads SFDVKD. V was clipped by 7 bases and J by 2 bases, with 12 bases between them. The CDR3 sequence is 14 residues long. DNA for the CDR3: TGTGCCACCAGCGAGGGTTTTAACACAGATACGCAGTATTTT. This sequence encodes CATSEGFNTDTQYF.

The chain is built from TRBV5-5 and TRBJ1-1, with D hard to call. Trimming left V 2 bases short and J 2 bases short, with 10 bases between. The CDR3 runs to 14 residues. CDR1 is SGHKS, CDR2 YYEKEE, per germline (reference sequence). As DNA, the CDR3 is TGTGCCAGCAGCTTATCTGCGGTAAACACTGAAGCTTTCTTT. This gives the protein CASSLSAVNTEAFF.

The rearrangement links TRBV3-1 (or the pseudogene TRBV3-2) to TRBJ2-5, with D unclear. This CDR3 has 13 amino acids. V was pared by 6 bases and J by 3 bases, with 11 bases between. Germline CDR1 and CDR2: LGHDT and YNNKEL (reference sequence). The CDR3 sequence is CASREWVEETQYF. As DNA, the CDR3 is TGTGCCAGCAGGGAATGGGTAGAAGAGACCCAGTACTTC.

The genes are TRBV15 and TRBJ2-5; 9 positions match TRBD1. After removal of 9 bases from V and 3 bases from J, the junction contained 8 bases not matched to a gene. Germline V gene lookup returns CDR1 LNHNV and CDR2 YYDKDF (reference sequence). The CDR3 runs to 14 residues. CDR3 sequence reads: CATTTGQGEETQYF. As DNA, the CDR3 is TGTGCCACTACCACGGGACAGGGAGAAGAGACCCAGTACTTC. Looking up the rest from reference TRBV15 and TRBJ2-5 gives the full variable domain: DAMVIQNPRYQVTQFGKPVTLSCSQTLNHNVMYWYQQKSSQAPKLLFHYYDKDFNNEADTPDNFQSRRPNTSFCFLDIRSPGLGDTAMYLCATTTGQGEETQYFGPGTRLLVL.

The chain couples TRBV7-2 to TRBJ2-7; tentatively, D is TRBD2 (7 bases). The germline gives CDR1 SGHTA, CDR2 FQGNSA. V gave up 2 bases and J gave up 7 bases, with 12 bases separating them. This CDR3 comprises 13 residues. The CDR3 protein is CASSLRGGREQYF. The DNA for the CDR3 is TGTGCCAGCAGCTTAAGGGGGGGTCGGGAGCAGTACTTC.

The chain couples TRBV2 to TRBJ2-2; unclear D gene. The V gene's germline CDR1 is SNHLY and CDR2 FYNNEI. The CDR3 has 15 residues. V gave up 2 bases and J gave up 0 bases, with 7 bases separating them. CDR3 nucleotides: TGTGCCAGCAGTGAACAACCCGCGAACACCGGGGAGCTGTTTTTT. It translates to CASSEQPANTGELFF.

This clone was seen once. The genes are TRBV7-6 and TRBJ2-7; perhaps TRBD1 as D (6 bases). The germline V and J ends were trimmed by 4 bases and 4 bases, with 11 bases remaining between them. Germline CDR1 reads SGHVS; CDR2 reads FNYEAQ. The CDR3 has 13 residues. The CDR3 protein is CASSWGRTYEQYF. DNA for the CDR3: TGTGCCAGCAGCTGGGGGCGGACTTACGAGCAGTACTTC. Full variable domain (missing parts from reference TRBV7-6 and TRBJ2-7): GAGVSQSPRYKVTKRGQDVALRCDPISGHVSLYWYRQALGQGPEFLTYFNYEAQQDKSGLPNDRFSAERPEGSISTLTIQRTEQRDSAMYRCASSWGRTYEQYFGPGTRLTVT.

The chain joins TRBV5-4 to TRBJ1-2; D unresolved. Germline V gene lookup returns CDR1 SGHNT and CDR2 YYREEE (reference sequence). CDR3 length equals 15 residues. V shed 4 bases and J shed 8 bases, with 21 bases lying between them. In DNA, the CDR3 is TGTGCCAGCAGCCGGGCCCTGTCGAGTCAAGGGGGCTACACCTTC. Translating gives CASSRALSSQGGYTF.

The chain couples TRBV3-1 (or the pseudogene TRBV3-2) to TRBJ1-5; no clear D gene. Trimming pared 1 base from V and 7 bases from J, leaving 14 bases between. This CDR3 region has 15 residues. CDR1 and CDR2 (germline): LGHDT, YNNKEL (reference sequence). The CDR3 protein is CASSQVMGAGQPQHF. CDR3 nucleotide sequence: TGTGCCAGCAGCCAAGTAATGGGAGCGGGCCAGCCCCAGCATTTT.

This clone has a single count. This sequence joins TRBV7-8 and TRBJ2-7; D is unclear. CDR3 length: 12 amino acids. V lost 1 base to trimming and J lost 3 bases, with 4 bases between them. Germline V gene lookup returns CDR1 SGHVS and CDR2 FQNEAQ. The CDR3 reads CASSLVRYEQYF. Written as DNA, the CDR3 is TGTGCCAGCAGCTTAGTTCGCTACGAGCAGTACTTC.

The chain links TRBV4-1 to TRBJ1-6; tentatively, D is TRBD1 (5 bases). CDR1 is MGHRA and CDR2 is YSYEKL in the germline V gene. Trimming took off 4 bases at V and 0 bases at J, with 22 bases between the two ends. The CDR3 contains 20 residues. The CDR3 reads CASSPGMVEDKSSYNSPLHF. The CDR3 nucleotides read TGCGCCAGCAGCCCAGGAATGGTGGAGGACAAGAGCTCCTATAATTCACCCCTCCACTTT.

This chain joins TRBV6-1 and TRBJ1-6, with D perhaps matching TRBD1 (5 bases). The germline gives CDR1 MNHNS, CDR2 SASEGT. V was pared by 2 bases and J by 7 bases, with 15 bases between. This CDR3 has 16 residues. CDR3 region: CASSEIGGDPNSPLHF. CDR3 DNA: TGTGCCAGCAGTGAAATCGGGGGGGACCCAAATTCACCCCTCCACTTT.

The rearrangement uses TRBV28 and TRBJ1-2; D call uncertain. Trimming shortened V by 9 bases and J by 0 bases, and 14 bases separated the two germline ends. CDR3 length equals 14 residues. Germline lookup yields CDR1 MDHEN and CDR2 SYDVKM. CDR3 sequence (DNA): TGTGCCAGTAGTACTGGGTCAGCTAACTATGGCTACACCTTC. This translates into CASSTGSANYGYTF.

The chain combines TRBV27 with TRBJ1-6; TRBD1 might be the D (6 bases). The V and J ends lost 4 bases and 4 bases respectively, with 14 bases between them. The CDR3 runs to 16 residues. Germline V CDR1 and CDR2: MNHEY, SMNVEV (reference sequence). CDR3 loop: CASSSRETGYNSPLHF. The CDR3 nucleotides are TGTGCCAGCAGTTCGAGAGAGACAGGTTATAATTCACCCCTCCACTTT.

The chain carries TRBV9 and TRBJ1-3; 12 bases are a match to TRBD1. This CDR3 has 16 amino acids. Losses at the gene ends were 2 bases for V and 4 bases for J; bases not matched to a gene: 4. Germline assignment: CDR1 SGDLS and CDR2 YYNGEE. CDR3 sequence: CASSVGTGGRGNTIYF. The DNA of the CDR3 is TGTGCCAGCAGCGTCGGGACAGGGGGCAGGGGAAACACCATATATTTT.

The chain recombines TRBV18 with TRBJ1-5, with 8 bases matching TRBD1. Germline V gene sequence: CDR1 KGHSH, CDR2 LQKENI. This CDR3 is 15 amino acids long. V trimming: 6 bases; J trimming: 8 bases; junction bases outside the gene matches: 12. CDR3 DNA sequence: TGTGCCAGCTCCCTCGGACAGGGCGGGTTGGAGCCCCAGCATTTT. Amino acids: CASSLGQGGLEPQHF.

The V and J genes are TRBV7-9 and TRBJ1-1, with D unclear. There are 13 residues in the CDR3. Trimming shortened V by 2 bases and J by 3 bases, and 7 bases separated the two germline ends. CDR1 is SEHNR, CDR2 FQNEAQ, per germline (reference sequence). The CDR3 DNA sequence: TGTGCCAGCAGCTTAATGAGAGACACTGAAGCTTTCTTT. This sequence encodes CASSLMRDTEAFF.

The chain is built from TRBV19 and TRBJ2-1; D gene uncertain. Germline V gene data show CDR1 as LNHDA and CDR2 as SQIVND (reference sequence). The CDR3 has 13 amino acids. Trimming removed 9 bases from V and 3 bases from J, with 12 bases in between. The CDR3 DNA is TGTGCCAGCCTACACCTTGACTACAATGAGCAGTTCTTC. This sequence encodes CASLHLDYNEQFF.

This chain connects TRBV28 to TRBJ2-2; 13 nucleotides match TRBD2. V lost 7 bases to trimming and J lost 0 bases; unmatched junction nucleotides: 11. Germline loops: CDR1 MDHEN, CDR2 SYDVKM. This CDR3 has 19 residues. The CDR3 coding sequence is TGTGCCAGCATCCCAGCCGGACTAGCGGGAGACTCGAACACCGGGGAGCTGTTTTTT. Translated: CASIPAGLAGDSNTGELFF.

The rearrangement uses TRBV7-9 and TRBJ1-2; D might be TRBD1 (5 bases). The CDR3 runs 15 residues. V lost 2 bases to trimming and J lost 4 bases, with 14 bases between them. In germline, CDR1 is SEHNR, CDR2 FQNEAQ (reference sequence). In DNA, the CDR3 is TGTGCCAGCAGCTTAACTTTAACCCAGGGCTATGGCTACACCTTC. This encodes CASSLTLTQGYGYTF.

The V and J genes are TRBV27 and TRBJ1-2; D may be TRBD1 (6 bases). From germline, CDR1 is MNHEY and CDR2 SMNVEV (reference sequence). The CDR3 loop spans 15 amino acids. V was trimmed by 3 bases and J by 4 bases, leaving 15 bases between them. CDR3 sequence (DNA): TGTGCCAGCAGTTTCGGAGGGGGGGGAAGCTATGGCTACACCTTC. Translation gives CASSFGGGGSYGYTF.

This chain links TRBV7-2 with TRBJ2-1; 11 bases are a match to TRBD2. Trimming at V came to 3 bases and at J to 7 bases, leaving 14 bases not matched to a gene. CDR3 length equals 18 residues. CDR1 is SGHTA, CDR2 FQGNSA, per germline. CDR3 sequence: CASSFRRTGSGRENEQFF. The CDR3 coding sequence is TGTGCCAGCAGCTTCCGGCGGACGGGTAGCGGGAGGGAAAATGAGCAGTTCTTC.

The V gene is TRBV10-3, the J gene TRBJ2-3; D is undetermined. Germline CDR1 and CDR2: ENHRY and SYGVKD. The CDR3 spans 13 residues. Deletions cut 4 bases from V and 2 bases from J, with 7 bases between. The CDR3 nucleotides are TGTGCCATCAGTGTCGGCTTCACAGATACGCAGTATTTT. It codes for CAISVGFTDTQYF.

By proportion, this clone is medium-sized. The chain recombines TRBV2 with TRBJ1-5; TRBD1 might be the D (6 bases). The germline V gene has CDR1 SNHLY and CDR2 FYNNEI. The CDR3 totals 14 residues. V was clipped by 4 bases and J by 7 bases, with 14 bases between them. This CDR3 reads CASSGRTAEQPQHF. As DNA, the CDR3 is TGTGCCAGCAGTGGGCGGACAGCAGAACAGCCCCAGCATTTT. Variable domain in full (rest from reference TRBV2 and TRBJ1-5): EPEVTQTPSHQVTQMGQEVILRCVPISNHLYFYWYRQILGQKVEFLVSFYNNEISEKSEIFDDQFSVERPDGSNFTLKIRSTKLEDSAMYFCASSGRTAEQPQHFGDGTRLSIL.

This chain links TRBV11-2 with TRBJ1-4; D gene uncertain. The CDR3 length is 14 residues. Germline CDR1 reads SGHAT; CDR2 reads FQNNGV. Trimming removed 5 bases at V and 8 bases at J, with 15 bases between. The CDR3 region is CASSPRLGREKLFF. The DNA for the CDR3 is TGTGCCAGCAGCCCCCGGCTGGGGAGGGAAAAACTGTTTTTT.

The rearrangement joins TRBV27 to TRBJ1-1, with a possible D match to TRBD1 (6 bases). The germline CDR1 and CDR2 sequences are MNHEY and SMNVEV (reference sequence). This CDR3 is built from 17 residues. Trimming shortened V by 4 bases and J by 3 bases, and 21 bases separated the two germline ends. The CDR3 reads CASSSDSDSLRYTEAFF. DNA of the CDR3: TGTGCCAGCAGTTCCGACTCGGACAGTTTAAGATACACTGAAGCTTTCTTT.

V is TRBV19 and J is TRBJ2-5; 9 bases agree with TRBD2. Germline values: CDR1 LNHDA, CDR2 SQIVND (reference sequence). This CDR3 comprises 15 residues. V was clipped by 7 bases and J by 4 bases; unmatched bases: 10. CDR3 coding DNA: TGTGCCAGTAACTCGGCTAGCGGGATGAGAGAGACCCAGTACTTC. This gives the protein CASNSASGMRETQYF.

The genes are TRBV18 and TRBJ2-1, with TRBD1 identical over 8 bases. Germline V CDR1 and CDR2: KGHSH, LQKENI. With 2 bases clipped from V and 2 bases from J, the junction kept 2 bases outside the gene matches. The CDR3 totals 15 residues. Here the CDR3 DNA reads TGTGCCAGCTCACCAGACAGGGGCACCTACAATGAGCAGTTCTTC. Translating gives CASSPDRGTYNEQFF. The variable domain in full, with the rest retrieved from reference TRBV18 and TRBJ2-1, is NAGVMQNPRHLVRRRGQEARLRCSPMKGHSHVYWYRQLPEEGLKFMVYLQKENIIDESGMPKERFSAEFPKEGPSILRIQQVVRGDSAAYFCASSPDRGTYNEQFFGPGTRLTVL.